The 5 T cell receptor beta chains given below trace back to one sample, sequenced in a study of CD8 T cells in ankylosing spondylitis. Study-wide results and limits: Made up of about eight highly homologous variants, a TCR beta motif appeared characteristic of ankylosing spondylitis blood.

TCRdb analysed the 5' RACE reads with MiXCR anew, one entry per CDR3 protein. The data show 500,000 to 650,000 distinct CDR3 sequences, 5.3% seen once. Their target antigens are unknown. Sequencing used blood, either unsorted or a sorted T cell fraction (not recorded which). These receptors originate from a male donor with ankylosing spondylitis.

This clonotype was detected ten times or more. The chain joins TRBV4-3 to TRBJ2-3; maybe TRBD1 (6 bases). V lost 4 bases, J lost 2 bases, and 10 bases lay in between. Germline assignment: CDR1 LGHNA and CDR2 YSLEER. The CDR3 spans 14 residues. The CDR3 sequence: CASSRTGPTDTQYF. Here the CDR3 DNA reads TGCGCCAGCAGCCGAACAGGGCCCACAGATACGCAGTATTTT.

V is TRBV7-2 and J is TRBJ2-5; 7 bases map to TRBD2. After removal of 1 base from V and 5 bases from J, the junction contained 10 bases not matched to a gene. The CDR3 is made up of 16 amino acids. Germline loops: CDR1 SGHTA, CDR2 FQGNSA. The CDR3: CASSLGMGLQHETQYF. In nucleotides, the CDR3 is TGTGCCAGCAGCTTAGGGATGGGACTACAACACGAGACCCAGTACTTC.

This clonotype has a count of ten or more. The chain is built from TRBV7-9 and TRBJ1-1; D remains unclear. V was pared by 0 bases and J by 8 bases, with 7 bases between. Per germline, CDR1 SEHNR and CDR2 FQNEAQ (reference sequence). The CDR3 loop spans 12 amino acids. In DNA, the CDR3 is TGTGCCAGCAGCTTAGCTACGGGAGAAGCTTTCTTT. It translates to CASSLATGEAFF.

There are many counts of this clonotype. The V call is TRBV20-1, the J call TRBJ1-2; TRBD1 agrees at 9 bases. The length of the CDR3 is 15 residues. Germline trimming cut 2 bases from V and 7 bases from J; bases unmatched to any gene: 11. Germline assignment: CDR1 DFQATT and CDR2 SNEGSKA (reference sequence). CDR3 loop: CSARPGQGLYGGYTF. In nucleotides, the CDR3 is TGCAGTGCTAGACCGGGACAGGGTCTTTACGGTGGCTACACCTTC.

The table lists this clonotype with many counts. This sequence joins TRBV9 and TRBJ2-5, with D possibly TRBD1 on 5 matching bases. With 6 bases removed from V and 4 bases from J, the gap between germline ends came to 13 bases. CDR1 and CDR2 (germline): SGDLS, YYNGEE. CDR3 length equals 13 residues. The CDR3 is CASTWGIGETQYF. CDR3 in DNA: TGTGCCAGCACTTGGGGCATCGGAGAGACCCAGTACTTC.